The 19 T cell receptor beta chains below were found in one sample sequenced in a study of blood T cell repertoires in COVID-19. Here immunoSEQ multiplex PCR was the method, and the copy in TCRdb shows in-frame clones only, minus some. Here the sample spans 200,000 to 250,000 clones, 84% being singletons. Material: peripheral blood. All receptors come from a woman older than 75 with active or convalescent COVID-19.

The chain carries TRBV5-8 and TRBJ2-4; D unresolved. The CDR3 length is 16 residues. Deletions cut 3 bases from V and 0 bases from J, with 13 bases between. CDR1 SGHTS and CDR2 YDEGEE come from the germline V gene. The CDR3, as DNA: TGTGCCAGCAGCTCAGACAAACTCCTAGCCAAAAACATTCAGTACTTC. It yields the protein CASSSDKLLAKNIQYF.

V usage is TRBV18 and J usage is TRBJ2-7; TRBD1 matches at 11 bases. Germline trimming cut 5 bases from V and 8 bases from J; bases unmatched to any gene: 14. The CDR3 consists of 16 residues. Germline V gene data show CDR1 as KGHSH and CDR2 as LQKENI. As DNA, the CDR3 is TGTGCCAGCTCAGACACAACCGGGACAGGGGGTTATAAGCAGTACTTC. Translating it yields CASSDTTGTGGYKQYF.

V gene TRBV4-3 combines with J gene TRBJ2-7; 9 nucleotides match TRBD1. The germline V gene has CDR1 LGHNA and CDR2 YSLEER. The length of the CDR3 is 15 residues. With 0 bases clipped from V and 4 bases from J, the junction kept 4 bases outside the gene matches. The CDR3 protein is CASSQDSGQGYEQYF. The CDR3 nucleotides read TGCGCCAGCAGCCAAGACTCGGGACAGGGATACGAGCAGTACTTC.

The chain uses TRBV28 and TRBJ1-5; 7 bases are shared with TRBD1. The trim removed 6 bases at V and 3 bases at J, leaving 8 bases unmatched. Germline CDR1 MDHEN, CDR2 SYDVKM. The CDR3 spans 15 residues. CDR3: CASSPGTEYNQPQHF. CDR3 nucleotide sequence: TGTGCCAGCAGCCCCGGGACAGAGTACAATCAGCCCCAGCATTTT.

J is TRBJ2-1 and V is TRBV2; TRBD1 agrees at 7 bases. The CDR3 sequence is 15 residues long. The V gene end was trimmed by 2 bases and the J gene end by 6 bases; junction bases not matched to a gene: 7. The germline V gene has CDR1 SNHLY and CDR2 FYNNEI. CDR3 sequence (DNA): TGTGCCAGCAGTGAAAGGGGACAGTTAACCAATGAGCAGTTCTTC. Its translation: CASSERGQLTNEQFF.

The chain employs TRBV7-3 and TRBJ2-3; 7 nucleotides agree with TRBD1. V was pared by 4 bases and J by 7 bases, with 11 bases of the junction left unmatched. The CDR3 has 15 residues. CDR1 is SGHTA, CDR2 FQGTGA, per germline. The CDR3: CASSSPTGAANTQYF. DNA of the CDR3: TGTGCCAGCAGCTCTCCAACAGGGGCCGCGAATACGCAGTATTTT.

This rearrangement joins TRBV28 to TRBJ2-5, with a weak D call TRBD1 (6 bases). Trimming removed 2 bases at V and 5 bases at J, with 12 bases between. In germline, CDR1 is MDHEN, CDR2 SYDVKM. This CDR3 contains 14 residues. The CDR3 DNA follows: TGTGCCAGCAGTTTACAGGGGACGGCGGAGACCCAGTACTTC. This sequence encodes CASSLQGTAETQYF. The whole variable domain, filled in from reference TRBV28 and TRBJ2-5, reads DVKVTQSSRYLVKRTGEKVFLECVQDMDHENMFWYRQDPGLGLRLIYFSYDVKMKEKGDIPEGYSVSREKKERFSLILESASTNQTSMYLCASSLQGTAETQYFGPGTRLLVL.

This rearrangement joins TRBV7-2 to TRBJ2-3, with 11 bases fitting TRBD2. The trim removed 3 bases at V and 2 bases at J, leaving 7 bases unmatched. Germline values: CDR1 SGHTA, CDR2 FQGNSA. The CDR3 contains 17 residues. CDR3 sequence (DNA): TGTGCCAGCAGCTTTACCGGACTAGCGGGCATCACAGATACGCAGTATTTT. As protein: CASSFTGLAGITDTQYF.

The chain joins TRBV29-1 to TRBJ2-1; D unclear. This CDR3 is 14 amino acids long. Trimming took off 5 bases at V and 8 bases at J, with 19 bases between the two ends. The germline V gene encodes CDR1 SQVTM and CDR2 ANQGSEA. CDR3 protein: CSVRKDGRWDEQFF. The DNA for the CDR3 is TGCAGCGTTAGAAAGGATGGGCGCTGGGATGAGCAGTTCTTC.

In this sample, this clone turned up a few times. The chain couples TRBV12-3 or TRBV12-4 to TRBJ1-2, with D maybe TRBD1 (5 bases). The CDR3 contains 13 residues. The V end was cut by 3 bases, the J end by 2 bases, with 7 bases between. CDR3 in amino acids: CASSFPGNYGYTF. DNA of the CDR3: TGTGCCAGCAGTTTCCCAGGGAACTATGGCTACACCTTC.

J is TRBJ2-7 and V is TRBV5-1; 12 positions match TRBD2. Germline V lookup: CDR1 SGHRS, CDR2 YFSETQ. J gave up 6 bases and V 5 bases, and 6 bases lay outside the gene matches. This CDR3 comprises 14 residues. CDR3 loop: CASRVSGLAGEQYF. CDR3 DNA sequence: TGCGCCAGCAGGGTTTCGGGACTAGCGGGCGAGCAGTACTTC.

The V gene is TRBV19, the J gene TRBJ2-3; D may be TRBD1 (5 bases). The length of the CDR3 is 15 residues. V was cut by 5 bases and J by 0 bases, with 12 bases left in between. Germline V gene data show CDR1 as LNHDA and CDR2 as SQIVND (reference sequence). CDR3 bases: TGTGCCAGTAGTCTGGGCAGGGCTAGCACAGATACGCAGTATTTT. Protein product: CASSLGRASTDTQYF.

The chain links TRBV28 to TRBJ1-1, with a possible D match to TRBD1 (6 bases). Germline V lookup: CDR1 MDHEN, CDR2 SYDVKM. Trimming took off 5 bases at V and 9 bases at J, with 13 bases between the two ends. This CDR3 is 12 amino acids long. The CDR3 spells CASSPLQGKAFF. The CDR3 DNA sequence: TGTGCCAGCAGTCCGTTACAGGGCAAAGCTTTCTTT. Supplemented by reference TRBV28 and TRBJ1-1, the full variable domain reads DVKVTQSSRYLVKRTGEKVFLECVQDMDHENMFWYRQDPGLGLRLIYFSYDVKMKEKGDIPEGYSVSREKKERFSLILESASTNQTSMYLCASSPLQGKAFFGQGTRLTVV.

The genes are TRBV7-3 and TRBJ2-5; possible D gene TRBD1, 6 bases. Germline values: CDR1 SGHTA, CDR2 FQGTGA. V lost 4 bases to trimming and J lost 4 bases, with 10 bases between them. The CDR3 length is 13 residues. CDR3 nucleotides: TGTGCCAGCAGCTCGACAGGTGGAGAGACCCAGTACTTC. It specifies CASSSTGGETQYF.

The chain joins TRBV7-2 to TRBJ2-1, with D perhaps TRBD1 (6 bases). Deletions cut 1 base from V and 8 bases from J, with 15 bases between. Germline CDR1 SGHTA, CDR2 FQGNSA. The CDR3 length is 15 residues. Written as DNA, the CDR3 is TGTGCCAGCAGCTTAGATCTGGGGGCGGGCTATGAGCAGTTCTTC. Its protein is CASSLDLGAGYEQFF.

The CDR3 DNA reads TGTGCCAGCAGCTTATCCGGGACTAGCGGATACAATGAGCAGTTCTTC. Amino acid sequence: CASSLSGTSGYNEQFF. The gene calls are TRBV7-2 and TRBJ2-1; TRBD2 matches 11 bases. This CDR3 has 16 residues. Germline loops: CDR1 SGHTA, CDR2 FQGNSA. Losses at the gene ends were 2 bases for V and 4 bases for J; bases not matched to a gene: 4.

The chain combines TRBV7-2 with TRBJ1-1, with 10 bases fitting TRBD1. The J segment lost 6 bases and the V segment lost 5 bases, leaving 9 bases of the junction unmatched. This CDR3 spans 15 amino acids. Germline V gene lookup returns CDR1 SGHTA and CDR2 FQGNSA. For the CDR3, the DNA is TGTGCCAGCAGCGCCGGGACAGGGGATGGCGCTGAAGCTTTCTTT. Encoded protein: CASSAGTGDGAEAFF.

This chain uses TRBV6-2 or TRBV6-3 with TRBJ1-2, with TRBD1 matching over 7 bases. V was clipped by 4 bases and J by 7 bases; unmatched bases: 12. This CDR3 is 15 amino acids long. Germline lookup yields CDR1 MNHEY and CDR2 SVGEGT. The CDR3 here is CASSSRTGALRGYTF. As DNA, the CDR3 is TGTGCCAGCAGTTCGCGAACAGGGGCTTTGCGTGGCTACACCTTC.

The genes are TRBV28 and TRBJ1-2; the D is unclear. The CDR3 runs to 12 residues. V was cut by 5 bases and J by 0 bases, with 4 bases left in between. CDR1 is MDHEN, CDR2 SYDVKM, per germline. The CDR3 nucleotides read TGTGCCAGCAGTCTAGCTAACTATGGCTACACCTTC. It is translated as CASSLANYGYTF.